These T cell receptor beta chains were read from a single sample in a study of PD-1 blockade in classical Hodgkin lymphoma. Clones were sequenced by immunoSEQ multiplex PCR, and TCRdb holds only the in-frame ones, with some missing. Found here are around 12,000 clones, roughly 72% of them singletons; the top ten hold about 3.5%. The material sequenced was CD4+ T cells from blood, taken before the fourth cycle of nivolumab. These receptor sequences come from a human donor with classical Hodgkin lymphoma. The conserved cysteine and the conserved F or W are not part of the CDR3 here. Each record gives: CDR3 protein, V gene, J gene.

CDR3aa: ASSIPDRGYT
v_gene: TRBV7-6
j_gene: TRBJ1-2

CDR3aa: ASRQRQGAHQPQH
v_gene: TRBV28
j_gene: TRBJ1-5

CDR3aa: ASSLVPQGGYNEQF
v_gene: TRBV5-1
j_gene: TRBJ2-1

CDR3aa: ASSAGTGASLGSNQPQH
v_gene: TRBV7-2
j_gene: TRBJ1-5

CDR3aa: ASSWTDYGYT
v_gene: TRBV2
j_gene: TRBJ1-2

CDR3aa: ASSLLFGELF
v_gene: TRBV28
j_gene: TRBJ2-2

CDR3aa: ASSETRPDRTRDTQY
v_gene: TRBV19
j_gene: TRBJ2-3

CDR3aa: ASTWKDADTQY
v_gene: TRBV6-4
j_gene: TRBJ2-3

CDR3aa: ASSQPGTPEAF
v_gene: TRBV4-1
j_gene: TRBJ1-1

CDR3aa: ASSLGGFGGAYNEQF
v_gene: TRBV7-9
j_gene: TRBJ2-1

CDR3aa: ASRGETGRGEAF
v_gene: TRBV5-1
j_gene: TRBJ1-1

CDR3aa: SASLLNTEAF
v_gene: TRBV29-1
j_gene: TRBJ1-1

CDR3aa: AWSKNSGTYEQY
v_gene: TRBV30
j_gene: TRBJ2-7